The present T cell receptor beta chain was sequenced within a study of T-cell memory formation after mild COVID-19. From the 5' RACE reads, TCRdb called clonotypes with MiXCR, one entry per CDR3 protein. The table records 270,000 or so distinct CDR3 sequences, about a sixth of them present only once. Germline V lookup: CDR1 LNHDA, CDR2 SQIVND (reference sequence). The CDR3 sequence is 11 residues long. Trimming removed 6 bases at V and 7 bases at J, with 9 bases between. The TCR was taken from a man younger than 35 who had mild COVID-19 (a few samples of this study predate the infection). Cell type and time point are not known. The chain links TRBV19 to TRBJ2-5, with no clear D. Sequencing was performed on PBMCs or a T cell subset sorted from them (not recorded which). CDR3 coding DNA: TGTGCCAGTAGGGAGAGAGGGACCCAGTACTTC. It codes for CASRERGTQYF.